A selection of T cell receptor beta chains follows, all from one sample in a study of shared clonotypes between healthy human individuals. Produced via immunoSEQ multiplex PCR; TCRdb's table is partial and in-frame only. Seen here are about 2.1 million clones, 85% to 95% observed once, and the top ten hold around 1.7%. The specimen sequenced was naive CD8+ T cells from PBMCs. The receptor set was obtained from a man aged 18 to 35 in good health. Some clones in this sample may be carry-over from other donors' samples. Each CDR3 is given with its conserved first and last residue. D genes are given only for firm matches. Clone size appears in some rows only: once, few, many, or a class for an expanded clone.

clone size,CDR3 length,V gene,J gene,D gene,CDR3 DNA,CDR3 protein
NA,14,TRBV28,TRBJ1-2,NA,TGTGCCAGCAGGGTAACAGGGTTAGGTGATGGCTACACCTTC,CASRVTGLGDGYTF
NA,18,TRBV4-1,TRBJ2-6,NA,TGCGCCAGCAGCGTAACAGCGTCTTCCAGCTCTGGGGCCAACGTCCTGACTTTC,CASSVTASSSSGANVLTF
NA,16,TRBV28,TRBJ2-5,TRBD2,TGTGCCAGCAGTTCCGGACTAGCGGGAGGGGGGGAGACCCAGTACTTC,CASSSGLAGGGETQYF
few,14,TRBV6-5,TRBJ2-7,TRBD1,TGTGCCAGCAGTCGACGGACAGGGCACTACGAGCAGTACTTC,CASSRRTGHYEQYF
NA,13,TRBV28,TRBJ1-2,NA,TGTGCCAGCAGCCTCCCTGGGGAGTATGGCTACACCTTC,CASSLPGEYGYTF
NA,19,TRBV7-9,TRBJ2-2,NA,TGTGCCAGCAGCCTCAGGCACAGGGAGTTAACTAATAACACCGGGGAGCTGTTTTTT,CASSLRHRELTNNTGELFF
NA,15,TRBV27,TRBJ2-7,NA,TGTGCCAGCAGTTTATATCGGACAGCGACCTACGAGCAGTACTTC,CASSLYRTATYEQYF
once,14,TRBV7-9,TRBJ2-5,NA,TGTGCCAGCAGCCCACGGGATACCCGAGAGACCCAGTACTTC,CASSPRDTRETQYF
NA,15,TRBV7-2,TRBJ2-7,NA,TGTGCCAGCAGTCTAGAGGCAGGGAAGCGGTGGGAGCAGTACTTC,CASSLEAGKRWEQYF
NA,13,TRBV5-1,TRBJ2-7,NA,TGCGCCAGCAGCTTGGCCGGGGACCGCGAGCAGTACTTC,CASSLAGDREQYF
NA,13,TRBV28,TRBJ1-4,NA,TGTGCCAGCAGTGGAACAGATGGCGAAAAACTGTTTTTT,CASSGTDGEKLFF
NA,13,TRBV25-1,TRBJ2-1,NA,TGTGCCAGCAGTGAAAGAGGGCCCCCCGAGCAGTTCTTC,CASSERGPPEQFF
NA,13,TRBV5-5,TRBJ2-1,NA,TGTGCCAGCAGCTTAGGACAGCCCAATGAGCAGTTCTTC,CASSLGQPNEQFF
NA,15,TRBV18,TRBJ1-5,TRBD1,TGTGCCAGCTCAGAAGGGACAGGGGGCCATCAGCCCCAGCATTTT,CASSEGTGGHQPQHF
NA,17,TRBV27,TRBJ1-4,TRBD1,TGTGCCAGCAGTCCGAAGGGTACGGACAGGGTCGATGAAAAACTGTTTTTT,CASSPKGTDRVDEKLFF
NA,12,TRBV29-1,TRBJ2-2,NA,TGCAGCGTTCACAGCGTTACCGGGGAGCTGTTTTTT,CSVHSVTGELFF
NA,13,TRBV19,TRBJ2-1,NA,TGTGCCAGTAGTATGGGGCTAAGTAATGAGCAGTTCTTC,CASSMGLSNEQFF
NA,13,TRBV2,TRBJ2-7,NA,TGTGCCAGCACGGCAGGAGGAATCTACGAGCAGTACTTC,CASTAGGIYEQYF
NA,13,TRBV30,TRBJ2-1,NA,TGTGCCTGGAGTGAAGTTGGGTGGAATGAGCAGTTCTTC,CAWSEVGWNEQFF
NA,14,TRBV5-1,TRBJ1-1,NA,TGCGCCAGCAGCTTAACAGCCATGAACACTGAAGCTTTCTTT,CASSLTAMNTEAFF
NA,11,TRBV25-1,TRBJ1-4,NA,TGTGCCAGCACTAGCGGGGATTTATGTTTTTTT,CASTSGDLCFF
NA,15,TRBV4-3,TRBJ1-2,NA,TGCGCCAGCAGCCCGGGCATAAGGAACACCTATGGCTACACCTTC,CASSPGIRNTYGYTF
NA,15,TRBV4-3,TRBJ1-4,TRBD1,TGCGCCAGCAGCCAAGGGGACAGGAGAAATGAAAAACTGTTTTTT,CASSQGDRRNEKLFF
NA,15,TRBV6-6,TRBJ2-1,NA,TGTGCCAGCAGTTACACGGGCAGAGGCTACAATGAGCAGTTCTTC,CASSYTGRGYNEQFF
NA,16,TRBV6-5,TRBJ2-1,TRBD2,TGTGCCAGCAGTTCCGTGACGGCGGGAGGCTACAATGAGCAGTTCTTC,CASSSVTAGGYNEQFF
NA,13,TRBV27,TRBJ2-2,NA,TGTGCCAGCAGCCTAGCTAACACCGGGGAGCTGTTTTTT,CASSLANTGELFF
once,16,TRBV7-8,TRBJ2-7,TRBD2,TGTGCCAGCAGCTCTCGAAGTGGGACTAGCTCCTACGAGCAGTACTTC,CASSSRSGTSSYEQYF
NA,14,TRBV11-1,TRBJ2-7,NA,TGTGCCAGCAGCCCCCGAATGAGCTCCTACGAGCAGTACTTC,CASSPRMSSYEQYF
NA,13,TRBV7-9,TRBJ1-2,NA,TGTGCCAGCAGCTTAGCCGATTCCTATGGCTACACCTTC,CASSLADSYGYTF
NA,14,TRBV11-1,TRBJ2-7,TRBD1,TGTGCCAGCAGCTCGGGACAGGGGTCGCGAGAGCAGTACTTC,CASSSGQGSREQYF
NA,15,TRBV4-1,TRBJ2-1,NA,TGCGCCAGCAGCCCAGCCTGGGGTACCTACAATGAGCAGTTCTTC,CASSPAWGTYNEQFF
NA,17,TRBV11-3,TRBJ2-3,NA,TGTGCCAGCAGCTTAGAAGGCGAGCGGAGAGCGGCAGATACGCAGTATTTT,CASSLEGERRAADTQYF
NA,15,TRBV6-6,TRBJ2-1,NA,TGTGCCAGCAGCTACAGAACAGAGCTATACAATGAGCAGTTCTTC,CASSYRTELYNEQFF
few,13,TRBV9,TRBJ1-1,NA,TGTGCCAGCAGCAACGACAGGAACACTGAAGCTTTCTTT,CASSNDRNTEAFF
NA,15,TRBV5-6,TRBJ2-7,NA,TGTGCCAGCAGCCACAGGGACGCAGGGGCCTACGAGCAGTACTTC,CASSHRDAGAYEQYF
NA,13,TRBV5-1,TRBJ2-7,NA,TGCGCCAGCAGGGAGGGACTTGTCTACGAGCAGTACTTC,CASREGLVYEQYF
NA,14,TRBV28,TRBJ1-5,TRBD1,TGTGCCAGTGTCCCGGGACAGGGGCTCCAGCCCCAGCATTTT,CASVPGQGLQPQHF
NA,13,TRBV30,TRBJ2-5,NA,TGTGCCTGGGTTCAGGGGTTCCAAGAGACCCAGTACTTC,CAWVQGFQETQYF
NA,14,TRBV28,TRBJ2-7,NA,TGTGCCAGCCGAGGAGGGGATCCTGTGTACGAGCAGTACTTC,CASRGGDPVYEQYF
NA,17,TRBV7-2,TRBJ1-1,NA,TGTGCCAGCAGCTTAGCCGGCGGACAGTTCATGAACACTGAAGCTTTCTTT,CASSLAGGQFMNTEAFF
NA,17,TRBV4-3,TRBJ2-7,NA,TGCGCCAGCAGCCAAGATTGGGTGTCGAGGCTGACTAACGAGCAGTACTTC,CASSQDWVSRLTNEQYF
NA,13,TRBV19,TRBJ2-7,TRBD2,TGTGCCAGCCGCAGGGCTAGCGGCTACGAGCAGTACTTC,CASRRASGYEQYF
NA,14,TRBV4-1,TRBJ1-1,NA,TGCGCCAGCACCGCGGACAGACGGAACACTGAAGCTTTCTTT,CASTADRRNTEAFF
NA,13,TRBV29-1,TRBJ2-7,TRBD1,TGCAGCGTTGAAGCGGACAGGGCCTACGAGCAGTACTTC,CSVEADRAYEQYF
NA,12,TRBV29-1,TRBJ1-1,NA,TGCAGCGCTGAAAAGGGGCTGACTGAAGCTTTCTTT,CSAEKGLTEAFF
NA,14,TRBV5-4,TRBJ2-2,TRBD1,TGTGCCGGGAGACAGGGGGTCGACGCCGGGGAGCTGTTTTTT,CAGRQGVDAGELFF
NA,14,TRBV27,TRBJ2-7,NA,TGTGCCAGCAGTTTTGGCGGGGTTGGGTACGAGCAGTACTTC,CASSFGGVGYEQYF
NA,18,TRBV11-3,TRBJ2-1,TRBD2,TGTGCCAGCAGCCGGGGCGGCTGGGCGGGAGACTCCTACAATGAGCAGTTCTTC,CASSRGGWAGDSYNEQFF
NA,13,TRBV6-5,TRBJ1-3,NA,TGTGCCAGCATGGAAGAAACTGGAAACACCATATATTTT,CASMEETGNTIYF
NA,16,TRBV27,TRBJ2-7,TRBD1,TGTGCCAGCACCCACAGCACAGGGGGCGTTTCGTACGAGCAGTACTTC,CASTHSTGGVSYEQYF